A selection of T cell receptor beta chains follows, all from one sample in a study of Ad26.COV2.S vaccination and SARS-CoV-2 variants. TCRdb's copy holds only in-frame clones and misses some; the assay was immunoSEQ multiplex PCR. The sample shows 300,000 to 400,000 clones, 88% of them seen only once. The sequencing here drew on peripheral blood, taken in a trial of Ad26.COV2.S vaccine versus placebo. These TCRs come from a person between 18 and 59 years old who received the Ad26.COV2.S COVID-19 vaccine or a placebo. The CDR3 runs from the conserved cysteine through the conserved F or W. The D gene is left open where the match is weak. Size is omitted from some rows. Given values are once, few, many or a class for expanded clones.

D gene	V gene	clone size	J gene	CDR3 protein	CDR3 DNA
TRBD1	TRBV19	.	TRBJ1-3	CASSTSDRAGNTIYF	TGTGCCAGTAGTACGTCCGACAGGGCTGGAAACACCATATATTTT
.	TRBV3-1/TRBV3-2	.	TRBJ1-3	CASSPGATGLVSGNTIYF	TGTGCCAGCAGCCCGGGGGCGACAGGATTAGTCTCTGGAAACACCATATATTTT
.	TRBV27	.	TRBJ1-1	CASGFLGGTAFF	TGTGCCAGCGGGTTTTTGGGGGGTACGGCTTTCTTT
.	TRBV7-3	.	TRBJ2-6	CASSLTAVGSGANVLTF	TGTGCCAGCAGCTTAACGGCCGTTGGATCTGGGGCCAACGTCCTGACTTTC
.	TRBV4-3	.	TRBJ1-3	CASSQNSGRRSGNTIYF	TGCGCCAGCAGCCAAAACAGTGGAAGACGCTCTGGAAACACCATATATTTT
.	TRBV4-2	few	TRBJ2-3	CASSPRGDTQYF	TGTGCCAGCAGCCCCAGGGGTGATACGCAGTATTTT
.	TRBV9	few	TRBJ1-2	CASSVEAGRYGYTF	TGTGCCAGCAGCGTAGAAGCAGGCCGATATGGCTACACCTTC
TRBD1	TRBV7-9	once	TRBJ2-7	CASSLVVDRGDLGYEQYF	TGTGCCAGCAGCTTAGTCGTGGACAGGGGGGATTTGGGCTACGAGCAGTACTTC
TRBD1	TRBV11-2	few	TRBJ1-6	CASSLGQGANSPLHF	TGTGCCAGCAGCTTAGGACAGGGGGCAAATTCACCCCTCCACTTT
TRBD1	TRBV6-5	.	TRBJ1-1	CASSLNTGDEGAFF	TGTGCCAGCAGCCTGAATACAGGGGATGAGGGAGCTTTCTTT
.	TRBV7-6	.	TRBJ2-1	CASSLDYDGGRFEQFF	TGTGCCAGCAGCTTAGATTATGATGGCGGGCGGTTTGAGCAGTTCTTC
TRBD2	TRBV6-6	.	TRBJ2-3	CASSYGSSGELDTQYF	TGTGCCAGCAGTTACGGGTCTAGCGGGGAATTAGATACGCAGTATTTT
.	TRBV28	once	TRBJ1-2	CAVGGQENYGYTF	TGTGCCGTCGGGGGGCAGGAGAACTATGGCTACACCTTC
.	TRBV5-5	.	TRBJ2-7	CASSYRDLYEQYF	TGTGCCAGCAGCTACAGGGATCTCTACGAGCAGTACTTC
TRBD1	TRBV6-5	.	TRBJ1-5	CASSPVAGGSQPQHF	TGTGCCAGCAGCCCGGTGGCAGGGGGCAGTCAGCCCCAGCATTTT
TRBD2	TRBV6-1	.	TRBJ2-6	CASSVRAGGLTGANVLTF	TGTGCCAGCAGTGTGAGGGCGGGAGGGCTTACTGGGGCCAACGTCCTGACTTTC
TRBD1	TRBV6-5	.	TRBJ1-3	CASGTGSSGNTIYF	TGTGCCAGCGGGACAGGTAGCTCTGGAAACACCATATATTTT
TRBD2	TRBV29-1	.	TRBJ2-2	CSAGGNTGELFF	TGCAGCGCGGGGGGTAACACCGGGGAGCTGTTTTTT
.	TRBV10-2	once	TRBJ2-7	CASSEYQGSYEQYF	TGCGCCAGCAGTGAGTACCAGGGGAGCTACGAGCAGTACTTC
TRBD1	TRBV7-9	once	TRBJ1-2	CASSLGGQEANYGYTF	TGTGCCAGCAGTCTAGGGGGACAGGAGGCTAACTATGGCTACACCTTC
TRBD1	TRBV18	.	TRBJ1-2	CASSSGTGDYGYTF	TGTGCCAGCTCATCGGGGACAGGGGACTATGGCTACACCTTC
TRBD1	TRBV7-9	once	TRBJ1-5	CASSSTGSQPQHF	TGTGCCAGCAGCTCGACAGGGAGTCAGCCCCAGCATTTT
.	TRBV6-5	.	TRBJ2-3	CASGSGARSTDTQYF	TGTGCCAGCGGCTCCGGGGCCAGGAGCACAGATACGCAGTATTTT
TRBD1	TRBV27	.	TRBJ1-4	CASSLSRGQATTNEKLFF	TGTGCCAGCAGTTTATCACGAGGACAGGCCACAACTAATGAAAAACTGTTTTTT
.	TRBV12-5	once	TRBJ1-5	CASGFSSNQPQHF	TGTGCTAGTGGTTTTAGTAGCAATCAGCCCCAGCATTTT
.	TRBV5-4	.	TRBJ1-1	CASSLFGESEAFF	TGTGCCAGCAGCTTGTTTGGGGAGTCAGAAGCTTTCTTT
TRBD2	TRBV15	.	TRBJ2-1	CATSRVGGDNEQFF	TGTGCCACCAGCAGAGTGGGAGGGGACAATGAGCAGTTCTTC
TRBD2	TRBV6-5	.	TRBJ2-7	CASFGGGKYEQYF	TGTGCCAGTTTTGGGGGAGGGAAGTACGAGCAGTACTTC
.	TRBV6-5	.	TRBJ1-5	CASNTEPNSNQPQHF	TGTGCCAGCAATACAGAACCGAATAGCAATCAGCCCCAGCATTTT
.	TRBV2	few	TRBJ1-5	CASSQTRPPQHF	TGTGCCAGCAGTCAGACGCGTCCGCCCCAGCATTTT
.	TRBV29-1	.	TRBJ2-2	CSVEQARATGELFF	TGCAGCGTTGAACAGGCGCGGGCTACCGGGGAGCTGTTTTTT
.	TRBV3-1/TRBV3-2	few	TRBJ2-2	CASSQEYTGKGTGELFF	TGTGCCAGCAGCCAAGAGTATACAGGGAAGGGCACCGGGGAGCTGTTTTTT
TRBD1	TRBV6-4	few	TRBJ1-1	CASRLDRSFTEAFF	TGTGCCAGCAGGTTGGACAGGTCCTTCACTGAAGCTTTCTTT
.	TRBV3-1/TRBV3-2	.	TRBJ1-1	CASSSLVGVGTEAFF	TGTGCCAGCAGCTCTCTTGTCGGGGTAGGCACTGAAGCTTTCTTT
TRBD1	TRBV7-2	.	TRBJ2-3	CASSSPGQGARTDTQYF	TGTGCCAGCAGCTCCCCGGGACAGGGGGCGCGCACAGATACGCAGTATTTT
.	TRBV29-1	.	TRBJ2-7	CSVDQGRSYEQYF	TGCAGCGTTGATCAGGGCCGGTCCTACGAGCAGTACTTC
.	TRBV10-3	.	TRBJ1-4	CAISESGQQDEKLFF	TGTGCCATCAGTGAGTCGGGACAACAGGATGAAAAACTGTTTTTT
.	TRBV15	.	TRBJ1-1	CATSHTNTEAFF	TGTGCCACCAGTCATACCAACACTGAAGCTTTCTTT
.	TRBV11-2	.	TRBJ1-2	CASSQRYTSRQDNYGYTF	TGTGCCAGCAGCCAACGATACACCTCGAGACAAGATAACTATGGCTACACCTTC
TRBD2	TRBV6-5	.	TRBJ2-7	CASTKLAAAYEQYF	TGTGCCAGCACTAAACTAGCGGCAGCCTACGAGCAGTACTTC
TRBD1	TRBV2	.	TRBJ1-2	CASSETVWTGKNYGYTF	TGTGCCAGCAGTGAGACTGTTTGGACAGGGAAAAACTATGGCTACACCTTC
.	TRBV7-9	.	TRBJ1-5	CASSDGPNQPQHF	TGTGCCAGCAGCGATGGACCGAATCAGCCCCAGCATTTT